The 19 T cell receptor beta chains given below trace back to one sample, sequenced in a study of shared clonotypes between healthy human individuals. TCRdb's table, derived via immunoSEQ multiplex PCR, lists solely in-frame clones and lacks some. The sample lists roughly 700,000 clones, roughly 70% occurring once. The sequenced material came from memory CD4+ T cells sorted from blood. Subset indicated: CD45RA-negative fraction. These receptors were obtained from a woman aged 25-40 years in good health.

This clone was counted between two and nine times. The same CDR3 also results from other DNA sequences found in this sample. J is TRBJ2-7 and V is TRBV11-2; no clear D gene. The germline CDR1 and CDR2 sequences are SGHAT and FQNNGV. Trimming pared 1 base from V and 1 base from J, leaving 5 bases between. The CDR3 sequence is 13 residues long. CDR3 loop: CASSLAGSYEQYF. CDR3 nucleotide sequence: TGTGCCAGCAGCTTAGCGGGTTCCTACGAGCAGTACTTC.

The CDR3 reads CASNDRRLNTEAFF. The CDR3 coding sequence is TGTGCCAGTAACGACAGGCGCCTTAACACTGAAGCTTTCTTT. The rearrangement links TRBV19 to TRBJ1-1; maybe TRBD1 (6 bases). Germline V gene data show CDR1 as LNHDA and CDR2 as SQIVND (reference sequence). The CDR3 covers 14 residues. V lost 7 bases to trimming and J lost 2 bases, with 14 bases between them.

In the case of this clone: The same CDR3 is also encoded by other DNA sequences in this sample. V gene TRBV19 combines with J gene TRBJ2-3, with TRBD1 identical over 9 bases. V lost 3 bases and J lost 0; bases outside the gene matches: 1. CDR1 is LNHDA and CDR2 is SQIVND in the germline V gene (reference sequence). CDR3 size: 15 residues. The CDR3 sequence is CASSIGTGSTDTQYF. The CDR3, as DNA: TGTGCCAGTAGTATTGGGACAGGGAGCACAGATACGCAGTATTTT.

For the CDR3, the DNA is TGCGCCAGCAGCTTGGACGGATTCGGGGAGCTGTTTTTT. Translation gives CASSLDGFGELFF. The chain uses TRBV5-1 and TRBJ2-2; the D is unclear. The CDR3 loop spans 13 amino acids. V was shortened by 0 bases and J by 7 bases, with 7 bases between the two germline ends. CDR1 and CDR2 from the germline V gene are SGHRS and YFSETQ.

The chain combines TRBV18 with TRBJ2-7; TRBD2 aligns across 8 bases. Germline lookup yields CDR1 KGHSH and CDR2 LQKENI. CDR3 length equals 12 residues. V lost 3 bases to trimming and J lost 9 bases; unmatched junction nucleotides: 4. CDR3 coding DNA: TGTGCCAGCTCACCCGGGGGGGTCGGGCAGTACTTC. This sequence encodes CASSPGGVGQYF.

In this sample, this clone turned up a few times. The chain carries TRBV4-1 and TRBJ1-2; D not resolved. Germline CDR1 reads MGHRA; CDR2 reads YSYEKL. The CDR3 extends over 15 amino acids. V dropped 0 bases and J dropped 4 bases, with 12 bases sitting between them. CDR3 sequence: CASSQDHPSGYGYTF. For the CDR3, the DNA is TGCGCCAGCAGCCAAGACCACCCCTCCGGCTATGGCTACACCTTC.

The chain links TRBV10-3 to TRBJ2-3; D is unclear. Germline loops: CDR1 ENHRY, CDR2 SYGVKD. This CDR3 is 11 amino acids long. Deletions cut 4 bases from V and 8 bases from J, with 7 bases between. CDR3 residues: CAISVASTQYF. The CDR3 nucleotides read TGTGCCATCAGTGTTGCGTCTACGCAGTATTTT.

This rearrangement joins TRBV9 to TRBJ1-1, with TRBD1 matching over 7 bases. Germline-derived CDR1 and CDR2 are SGDLS and YYNGEE. The CDR3 has 15 amino acids. V was clipped by 4 bases and J by 4 bases; unmatched bases: 10. This CDR3 reads CASSPQGRGLTEAFF. CDR3 nucleotide sequence: TGTGCCAGCAGCCCCCAAGGTAGGGGGCTCACTGAAGCTTTCTTT.

There are a few counts of this clone. This chain connects TRBV10-3 to TRBJ2-2; D gene unclear. Trimming stripped 0 bases from V and 0 bases from J, with 8 bases between. The length of the CDR3 is 16 residues. Germline CDR1 and CDR2: ENHRY and SYGVKD. CDR3: CAISESETPNTGELFF. For the CDR3, the DNA is TGTGCCATCAGTGAGTCAGAGACGCCGAACACCGGGGAGCTGTTTTTT.

Note on this clone: Other DNA variants within this sample encode the same CDR3. The chain joins TRBV10-3 to TRBJ2-7, with D possibly being TRBD2 (6 bases). The CDR3 spans 15 residues. From germline, CDR1 is ENHRY and CDR2 SYGVKD. Between the trimmed V and J ends, which lost 0 bases and 0 bases, there was a span of 9 bases. The CDR3 is CAISESGRGSYEQYF. CDR3 nucleotides: TGTGCCATCAGTGAGTCAGGGCGGGGCTCCTACGAGCAGTACTTC.

The chain couples TRBV6-5 to TRBJ1-5; perhaps TRBD1 as D (5 bases). The CDR3 is made up of 14 amino acids. Trimming removed 2 bases at V and 4 bases at J, with 9 bases between. Germline assignment: CDR1 MNHEY and CDR2 SVGAGI. The CDR3 spells CASSYLGGNQPQHF. The CDR3, as DNA: TGTGCCAGCAGTTACCTCGGGGGGAATCAGCCCCAGCATTTT.

V is TRBV16 and J is TRBJ2-5; 7 bases line up with TRBD2. The V gene end was trimmed by 5 bases and the J gene end by 1 base; junction bases not matched to a gene: 4. The germline V gene encodes CDR1 KGHSY and CDR2 FQNENV. The CDR3 consists of 14 residues. The CDR3 sequence is CASSSGRGQETQYF. The CDR3 DNA reads as TGTGCCAGCAGCTCTGGGAGGGGCCAAGAGACCCAGTACTTC. Looking up the rest from reference TRBV16 and TRBJ2-5 gives the full variable domain: GEEVAQTPKHLVRGEGQKAKLYCAPIKGHSYVFWYQQVLKNEFKFLISFQNENVFDETGMPKERFSAKCLPNSPCSLEIQATKLEDSAVYFCASSSGRGQETQYFGPGTRLLVL.

The V and J genes are TRBV5-1 and TRBJ2-3, with TRBD2 matching 8 bases. Trimming removed 0 bases from V and 3 bases from J; junction bases left unmatched: 12. This CDR3 comprises 18 residues. The germline gives CDR1 SGHRS, CDR2 YFSETQ. CDR3 sequence reads: CASSLAPGGAGRTDTQYF. CDR3 bases: TGCGCCAGCAGCTTGGCCCCCGGGGGGGCGGGGAGGACAGATACGCAGTATTTT.

The chain links TRBV10-1 to TRBJ2-7, with 7 positions matching TRBD1. CDR1 and CDR2 from the germline V gene are WNHNN and SYGVQD (reference sequence). The junction had 2 bases not matched to a gene; V was cut back by 3 bases and J by 0 bases. The CDR3 length is 14 residues. The CDR3 nucleotides are TGCGCCAGCAGTGATTGGGACAGCTCCTACGAGCAGTACTTC. Translated: CASSDWDSSYEQYF.

J is TRBJ2-7 and V is TRBV6-5; 7 bases match TRBD2. CDR3 length equals 15 residues. With 6 bases clipped from V and 3 bases from J, the junction kept 11 bases outside the gene matches. Germline lookup yields CDR1 MNHEY and CDR2 SVGAGI. The CDR3 reads CASSPSGGGSYEQYF. In nucleotides, the CDR3 is TGTGCCAGCAGCCCCTCGGGGGGAGGTAGCTACGAGCAGTACTTC.

The chain joins TRBV19 to TRBJ2-7; 8 bases match TRBD1. Trimming at V came to 3 bases and at J to 2 bases, leaving 3 bases not matched to a gene. This CDR3 contains 14 residues. The germline gives CDR1 LNHDA, CDR2 SQIVND (reference sequence). The CDR3 spells CASSIVRGPYEQYF. The CDR3 DNA sequence: TGTGCCAGTAGTATTGTCAGGGGGCCCTACGAGCAGTACTTC. Variable domain in full (rest from reference TRBV19 and TRBJ2-7): DGGITQSPKYLFRKEGQNVTLSCEQNLNHDAMYWYRQDPGQGLRLIYYSQIVNDFQKGDIAEGYSVSREKKESFPLTVTSAQKNPTAFYLCASSIVRGPYEQYFGPGTRLTVT.

The rearrangement joins TRBV6-5 to TRBJ1-4, with D possibly matching TRBD1 (5 bases). There are 14 residues in the CDR3. Germline CDR1 is MNHEY and CDR2 is SVGAGI. V dropped 8 bases and J dropped 8 bases, with 18 bases sitting between them. CDR3 nucleotide sequence: TGTGCCAGCGGGGCCACGCCTAGGTGGGAAAAACTGTTTTTT. Translation: CASGATPRWEKLFF.

This chain uses TRBV2 with TRBJ2-3; 7 nucleotides line up with TRBD1. From germline, CDR1 is SNHLY and CDR2 FYNNEI. Trimming cost V 6 bases and J 0 bases; bases outside gene matches: 6. This CDR3 has 15 residues. This CDR3 reads CASRGGGTSTDTQYF. The CDR3 nucleotides are TGTGCCAGCAGAGGGGGCGGAACAAGCACAGATACGCAGTATTTT.

V is TRBV7-9 and J is TRBJ2-1; D gene unclear. Trimming left V 0 bases short and J 9 bases short, with 12 bases between. The CDR3 totals 14 residues. Germline CDR1 reads SEHNR; CDR2 reads FQNEAQ (reference sequence). The CDR3: CASSLARGISEQFF. The CDR3 bases are TGTGCCAGCAGCTTAGCGCGTGGGATATCTGAGCAGTTCTTC.